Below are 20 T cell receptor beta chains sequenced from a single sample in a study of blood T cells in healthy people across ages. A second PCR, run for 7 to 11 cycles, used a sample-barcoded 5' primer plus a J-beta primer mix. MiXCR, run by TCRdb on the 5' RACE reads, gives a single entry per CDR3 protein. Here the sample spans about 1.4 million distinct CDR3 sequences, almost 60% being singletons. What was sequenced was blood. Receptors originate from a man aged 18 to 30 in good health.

The CDR3 region is CASSSPGTGGLSEQYF. CDR3 nucleotides: TGTGCCAGCAGCTCCCCCGGGACAGGGGGCTTAAGCGAGCAGTACTTC. The rearrangement uses TRBV28 and TRBJ2-4, with 12 bases aligning to TRBD1. Gene TRBJ2-7 matches the end of the DNA better, so the J call may be wrong. CDR3 size: 16 residues. Germline CDR1 reads MDHEN; CDR2 reads SYDVKM.

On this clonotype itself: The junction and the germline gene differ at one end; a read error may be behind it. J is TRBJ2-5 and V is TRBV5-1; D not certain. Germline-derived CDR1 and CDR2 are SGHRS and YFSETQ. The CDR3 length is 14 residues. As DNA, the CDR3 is TGCGCCAGCAGCCCAGAAACGAACCAAGGGACCCAGTACTTC. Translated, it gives CASSPETNQGTQYF.

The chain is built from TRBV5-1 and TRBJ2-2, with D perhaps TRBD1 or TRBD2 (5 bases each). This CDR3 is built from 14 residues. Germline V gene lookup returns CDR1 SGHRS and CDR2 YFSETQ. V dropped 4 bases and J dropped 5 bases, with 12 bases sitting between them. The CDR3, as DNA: TGCGCCAGCAGCCCCAGCGAGGGGACCGGGGAGCTGTTTTTT. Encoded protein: CASSPSEGTGELFF.

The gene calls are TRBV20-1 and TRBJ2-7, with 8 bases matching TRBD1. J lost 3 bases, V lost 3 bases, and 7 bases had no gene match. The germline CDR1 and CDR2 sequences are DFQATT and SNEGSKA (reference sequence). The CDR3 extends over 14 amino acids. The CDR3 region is CSASPGTGHYEQYF. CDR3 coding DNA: TGCAGTGCTAGTCCCGGGACAGGCCACTACGAGCAGTACTTC.

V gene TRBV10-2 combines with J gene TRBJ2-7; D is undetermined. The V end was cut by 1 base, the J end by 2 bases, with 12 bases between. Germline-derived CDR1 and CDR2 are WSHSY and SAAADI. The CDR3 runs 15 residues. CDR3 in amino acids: CASSEFITEAYEQYF. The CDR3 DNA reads TGCGCCAGCAGTGAGTTTATAACGGAAGCCTACGAGCAGTACTTC.

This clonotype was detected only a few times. The CDR3 coding sequence is TGCGCCAGCAGCCCCCTCGGTTTGAAGGATTACGGGGAGCTGTTTTTT. Translation gives CASSPLGLKDYGELFF. The gene calls are TRBV4-1 and TRBJ2-2; no definite D call. This CDR3 region has 16 residues. The germline V gene encodes CDR1 MGHRA and CDR2 YSYEKL. Trimming shortened V by 4 bases and J by 7 bases, and 19 bases separated the two germline ends.

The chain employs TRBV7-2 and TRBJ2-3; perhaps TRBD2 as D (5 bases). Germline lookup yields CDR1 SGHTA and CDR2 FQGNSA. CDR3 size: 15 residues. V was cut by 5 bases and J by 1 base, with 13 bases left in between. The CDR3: CASSLGGSRTDTQYF. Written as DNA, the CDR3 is TGTGCCAGCAGCCTTGGCGGGTCGCGCACAGATACGCAGTATTTT.

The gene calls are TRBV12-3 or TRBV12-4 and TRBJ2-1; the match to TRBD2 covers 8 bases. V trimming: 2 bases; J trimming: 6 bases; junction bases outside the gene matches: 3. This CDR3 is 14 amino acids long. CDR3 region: CASSLPGGTNEQFF. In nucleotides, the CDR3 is TGTGCCAGCAGTTTACCGGGAGGGACCAATGAGCAGTTCTTC.

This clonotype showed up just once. This chain's CDR3 is CASSLAPASGGVNEQFF. CDR3 nucleotides: TGTGCCAGCAGCTTAGCCCCGGCTAGCGGCGGGGTCAATGAGCAGTTCTTC. The chain uses TRBV7-2 and TRBJ2-1, with 7 bases matching TRBD2. CDR3 length equals 17 residues. V shed 0 bases, J shed 6 bases, and the junction held 11 bases outside the gene matches. Germline CDR1 is SGHTA and CDR2 is FQGNSA.

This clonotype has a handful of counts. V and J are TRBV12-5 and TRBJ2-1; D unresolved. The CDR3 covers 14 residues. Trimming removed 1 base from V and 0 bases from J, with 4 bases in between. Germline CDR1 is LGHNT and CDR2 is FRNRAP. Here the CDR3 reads CASGLANSYNEQFF. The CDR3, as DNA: TGTGCTAGTGGTTTGGCGAACTCCTACAATGAGCAGTTCTTC.

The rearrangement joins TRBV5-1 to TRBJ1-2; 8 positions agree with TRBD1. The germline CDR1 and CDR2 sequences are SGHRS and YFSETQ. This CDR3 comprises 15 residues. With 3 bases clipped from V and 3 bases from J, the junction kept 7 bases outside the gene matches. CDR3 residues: CASSSGVGQDYGYTF. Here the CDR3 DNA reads TGCGCCAGCAGCTCCGGGGTGGGACAGGACTATGGCTACACCTTC.

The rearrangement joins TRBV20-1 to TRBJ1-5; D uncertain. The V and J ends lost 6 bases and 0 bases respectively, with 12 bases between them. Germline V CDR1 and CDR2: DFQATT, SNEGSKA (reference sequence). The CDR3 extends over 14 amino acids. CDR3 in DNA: TGCAGTGCCCACAGTCCGTATAGCAATCAGCCCCAGCATTTT. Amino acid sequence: CSAHSPYSNQPQHF.

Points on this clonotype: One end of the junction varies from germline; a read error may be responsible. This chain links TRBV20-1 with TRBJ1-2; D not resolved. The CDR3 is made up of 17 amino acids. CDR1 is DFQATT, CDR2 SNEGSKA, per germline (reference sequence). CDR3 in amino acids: CSARDVQESSANYRYTF. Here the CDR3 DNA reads TGCAGTGCTAGAGATGTTCAGGAGTCTTCCGCTAACTATCGCTACACCTTC.

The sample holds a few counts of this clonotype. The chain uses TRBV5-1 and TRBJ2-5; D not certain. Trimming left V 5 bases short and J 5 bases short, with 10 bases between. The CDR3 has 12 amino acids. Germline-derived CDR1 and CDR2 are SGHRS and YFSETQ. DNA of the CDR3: TGCGCCAGCAGGAGGTCTTACGAGACCCAGTACTTC. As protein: CASRRSYETQYF.

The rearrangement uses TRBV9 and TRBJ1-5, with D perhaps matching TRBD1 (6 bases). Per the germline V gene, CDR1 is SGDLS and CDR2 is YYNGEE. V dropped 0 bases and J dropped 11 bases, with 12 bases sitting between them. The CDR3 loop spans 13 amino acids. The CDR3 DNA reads TGTGCCAGCAGCGTAGATACAGGGTCAGCCCAGCATTTT. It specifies CASSVDTGSAQHF.

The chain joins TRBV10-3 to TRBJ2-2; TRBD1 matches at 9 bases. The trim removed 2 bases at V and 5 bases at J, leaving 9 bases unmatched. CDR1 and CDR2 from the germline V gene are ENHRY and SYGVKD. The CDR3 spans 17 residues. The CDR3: CAISETAQGAGTGELFF. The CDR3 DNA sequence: TGTGCCATCAGTGAGACGGCACAGGGGGCTGGTACCGGGGAGCTGTTTTTT.

The CDR3 loop is CASRRGVSYEQYF. The CDR3 nucleotides are TGTGCCAGCAGGAGGGGAGTCTCCTACGAGCAGTACTTC. The rearrangement links TRBV6-5 to TRBJ2-7, with D perhaps TRBD1 or TRBD2 (5 bases each). V was shortened by 6 bases and J by 0 bases, with 9 bases between the two germline ends. Per germline, CDR1 MNHEY and CDR2 SVGAGI. CDR3 length equals 13 residues.

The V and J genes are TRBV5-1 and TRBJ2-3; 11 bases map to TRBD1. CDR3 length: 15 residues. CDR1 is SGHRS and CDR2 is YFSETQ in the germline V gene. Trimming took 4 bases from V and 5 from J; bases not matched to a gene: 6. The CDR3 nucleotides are TGCGCCAGCAGCGCCGGAGGGACAGGGGGAGATACGCAGTATTTT. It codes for CASSAGGTGGDTQYF.

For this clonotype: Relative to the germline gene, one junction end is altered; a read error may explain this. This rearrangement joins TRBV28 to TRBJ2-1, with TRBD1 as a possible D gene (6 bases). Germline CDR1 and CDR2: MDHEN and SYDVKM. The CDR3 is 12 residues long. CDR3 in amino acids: CAGIDQGNGQFF. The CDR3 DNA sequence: TGTGCCGGCATCGACCAGGGGAATGGGCAGTTCTTC.

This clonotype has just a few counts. The CDR3 is CASSFQLGRESSYEQYF. CDR3 DNA: TGTGCCAGCAGTTTTCAGCTCGGGCGGGAGAGCTCCTACGAGCAGTACTTC. V is TRBV12-3 or TRBV12-4 and J is TRBJ2-7; the match to TRBD2 covers 7 bases. V lost 3 bases and J lost 0; bases outside the gene matches: 11. The CDR3 length is 17 residues.